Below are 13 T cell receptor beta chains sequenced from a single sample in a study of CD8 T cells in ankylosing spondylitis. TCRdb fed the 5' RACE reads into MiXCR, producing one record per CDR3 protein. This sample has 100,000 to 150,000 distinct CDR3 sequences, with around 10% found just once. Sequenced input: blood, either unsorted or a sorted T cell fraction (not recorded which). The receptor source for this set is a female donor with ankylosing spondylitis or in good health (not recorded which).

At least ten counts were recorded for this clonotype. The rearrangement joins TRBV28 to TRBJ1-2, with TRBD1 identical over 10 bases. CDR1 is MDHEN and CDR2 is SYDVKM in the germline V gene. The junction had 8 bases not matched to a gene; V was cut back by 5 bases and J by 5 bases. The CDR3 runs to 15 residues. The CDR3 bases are TGTGCCAGCAGTAAGGGGACAGGGGCAATTTATGGCTACACCTTC. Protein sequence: CASSKGTGAIYGYTF.

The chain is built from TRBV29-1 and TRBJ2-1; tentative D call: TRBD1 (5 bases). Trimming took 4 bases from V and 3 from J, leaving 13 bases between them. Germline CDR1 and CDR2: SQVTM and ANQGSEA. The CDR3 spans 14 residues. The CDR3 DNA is TGCAGCGTTGTCCGTCTTCAGGGCTACAATGAGCAGTTCTTC. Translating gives CSVVRLQGYNEQFF.

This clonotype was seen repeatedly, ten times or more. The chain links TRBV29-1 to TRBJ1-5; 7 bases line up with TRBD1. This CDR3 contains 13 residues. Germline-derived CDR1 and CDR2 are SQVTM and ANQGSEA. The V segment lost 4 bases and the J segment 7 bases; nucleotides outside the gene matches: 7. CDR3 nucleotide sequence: TGCAGCGTTGTGCAGGGGGTCGGACAGCCCCAGCATTTT. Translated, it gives CSVVQGVGQPQHF.

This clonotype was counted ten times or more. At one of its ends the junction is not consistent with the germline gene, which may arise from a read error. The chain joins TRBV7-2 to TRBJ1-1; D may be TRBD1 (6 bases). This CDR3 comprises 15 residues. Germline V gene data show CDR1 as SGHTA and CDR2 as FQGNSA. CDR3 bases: TGCGCCAGCAGCTTGGAAGGACAGCTGAACACTGAAGCTTTCTTT. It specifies CASSLEGQLNTEAFF.

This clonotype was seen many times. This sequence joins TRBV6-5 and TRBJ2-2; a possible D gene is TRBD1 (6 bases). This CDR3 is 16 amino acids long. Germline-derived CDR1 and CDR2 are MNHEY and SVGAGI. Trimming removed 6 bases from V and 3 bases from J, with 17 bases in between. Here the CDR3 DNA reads TGTGCCAGCAGGTTTCTCAGGGGCCGGGACACCGGGGAGCTGTTTTTT. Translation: CASRFLRGRDTGELFF.

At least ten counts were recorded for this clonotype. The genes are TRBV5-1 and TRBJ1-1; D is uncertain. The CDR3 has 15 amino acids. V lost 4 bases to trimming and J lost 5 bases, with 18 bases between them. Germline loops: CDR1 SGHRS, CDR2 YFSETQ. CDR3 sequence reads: CASSTKTGLETEAFF. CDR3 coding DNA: TGCGCCAGCAGCACTAAGACCGGGCTGGAAACTGAAGCTTTCTTT.

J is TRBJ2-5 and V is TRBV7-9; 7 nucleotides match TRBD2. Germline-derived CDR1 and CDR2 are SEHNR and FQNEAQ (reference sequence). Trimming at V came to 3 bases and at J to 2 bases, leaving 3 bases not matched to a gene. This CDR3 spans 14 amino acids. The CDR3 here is CASSFRGEQETQYF. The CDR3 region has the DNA TGTGCCAGCAGCTTCCGGGGGGAGCAAGAGACCCAGTACTTC.

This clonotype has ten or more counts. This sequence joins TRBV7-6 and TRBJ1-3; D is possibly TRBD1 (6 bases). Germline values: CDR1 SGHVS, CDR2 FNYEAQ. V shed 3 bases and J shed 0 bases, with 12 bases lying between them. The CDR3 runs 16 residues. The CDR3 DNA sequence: TGTGCCAGCAGCTTGGGAAACAGGGCCTCTGGAAACACCATATATTTT. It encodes CASSLGNRASGNTIYF.

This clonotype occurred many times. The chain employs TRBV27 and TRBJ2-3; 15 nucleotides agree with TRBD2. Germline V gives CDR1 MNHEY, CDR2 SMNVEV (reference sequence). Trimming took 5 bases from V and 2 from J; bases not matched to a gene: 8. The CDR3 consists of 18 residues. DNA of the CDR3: TGTGCCAGCAGTAAACCGGGACTAGCGGGGGGCTTCACAGATACGCAGTATTTT. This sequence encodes CASSKPGLAGGFTDTQYF.

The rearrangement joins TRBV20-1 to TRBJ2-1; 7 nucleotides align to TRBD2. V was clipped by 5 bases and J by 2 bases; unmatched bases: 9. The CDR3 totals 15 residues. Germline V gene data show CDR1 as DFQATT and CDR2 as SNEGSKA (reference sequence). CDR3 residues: CSASPSSGPYNEQFF. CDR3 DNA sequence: TGCAGTGCTTCTCCCTCTAGCGGCCCCTACAATGAGCAGTTCTTC.

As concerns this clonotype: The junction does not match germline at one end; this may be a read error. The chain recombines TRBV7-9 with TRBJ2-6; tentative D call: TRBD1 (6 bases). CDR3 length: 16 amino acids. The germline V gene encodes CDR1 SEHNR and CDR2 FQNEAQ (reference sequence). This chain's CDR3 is CASSPLRDTGANVLSF. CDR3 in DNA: TGTGCCAGCAGCCCTCTCCGGGACACTGGGGCCAACGTCCTGTCTTTC.

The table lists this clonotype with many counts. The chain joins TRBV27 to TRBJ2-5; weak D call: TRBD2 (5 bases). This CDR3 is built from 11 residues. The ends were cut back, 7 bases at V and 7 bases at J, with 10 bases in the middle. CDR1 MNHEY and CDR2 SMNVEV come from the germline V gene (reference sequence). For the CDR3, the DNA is TGTGCCAGCAAGGAGGAAGGGACCCAGTACTTC. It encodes CASKEEGTQYF.

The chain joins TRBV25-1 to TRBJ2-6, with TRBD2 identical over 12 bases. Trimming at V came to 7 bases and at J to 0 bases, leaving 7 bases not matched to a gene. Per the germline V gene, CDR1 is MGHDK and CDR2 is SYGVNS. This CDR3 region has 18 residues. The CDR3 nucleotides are TGTGCCAGCACTCATGGACTAGCGGGGCCCTCTGGGGCCAACGTCCTGACTTTC. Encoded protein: CASTHGLAGPSGANVLTF.